This T cell receptor (beta chain) was observed in a study of TIL therapy for anti-PD-1-resistant metastatic lung cancer. In the study overall: Patients then received nivolumab; progressors got lymphodepletion, TIL and IL-2.

This was the immunoSEQ v3 assay. Survey-level samples got 1.5 million to 2 million read pairs; deep-level samples got about 4.5-6.5 million. TCRdb's table, derived via immunoSEQ multiplex PCR, lists solely in-frame clones and lacks some. The sample yields some 32,000 clones, 74% seen once. Time point of the sample: pre-treatment sample, taken before nivolumab and TIL therapy. V was shortened by 4 bases and J by 2 bases, with 12 bases between the two germline ends. Germline V lookup: CDR1 SGHRS, CDR2 YFSETQ. This CDR3 comprises 14 residues. This clonotype was sampled from a woman aged 30 to 85 with non-small cell lung cancer. Material: blood, obtained at baseline. The gene calls are TRBV5-1 and TRBJ1-1; no clear D gene. The CDR3, as DNA: TGCGCCAGCAGCCCGACCGTGGGTAACACTGAAGCTTTCTTT. The encoded protein is CASSPTVGNTEAFF.